This T cell receptor (beta chain) was observed in a study of blood T cell repertoires in COVID-19. The overall study: Donors in the United States, Italy and Spain gave samples during acute or convalescent COVID-19. T cells, B-cell-depleted T cells, or PBMCs provided the cDNA or gDNA that served as material.

V was pared by 5 bases and J by 7 bases, with 8 bases of the junction left unmatched. Germline lookup yields CDR1 SGHTA and CDR2 FQGTGA. The CDR3 loop spans 16 amino acids. TCRdb's table, derived via immunoSEQ multiplex PCR, lists solely in-frame clones and lacks some. The repertoire holds 150,000 to 200,000 clones, with approximately 79% as singletons. The chain combines TRBV7-3 with TRBJ2-1; 13 nucleotides line up with TRBD2. This clonotype was obtained from a woman older than 75 with acute or convalescent COVID-19. Sequencing was performed on peripheral blood. The CDR3 coding sequence is TGTGCCAGCAGCCTACAGACTAGCGGGGGGTCAAATGAGCAGTTCTTC. Amino acids: CASSLQTSGGSNEQFF. Combining the CDR3 with reference TRBV7-3 and TRBJ2-1 gives the whole variable domain GAGVSQTPSNKVTEKGKYVELRCDPISGHTALYWYRQSLGQGPEFLIYFQGTGAADDSGLPNDRFFAVRPEGSVSTLKIQRTERGDSAVYLCASSLQTSGGSNEQFFGPGTRLTVL.